Listed below are T cell receptor beta chains from one sample, sequenced in a study of naive and memory T cell subsets. TCRdb recomputed calls from the 5' RACE reads with MiXCR, one row per CDR3 protein. The data hold about 22,000 distinct CDR3 sequences, with about 4% observed a single time. The source is a male donor in good health. Both conserved end residues are part of each CDR3. The D gene is left open where the match is weak. Size is stated as once, few, many, or a class for an expanded clone.

j_call: TRBJ1-2; clone_size: many; v_call: TRBV6-2/TRBV6-3; d_call: TRBD1; cdr3_nt: TGTGCCAGCGACCTGGACAGGACCTCTATGGGCTACACCTTC; cdr3_aa: CASDLDRTSMGYTF
j_call: TRBJ2-1; clone_size: many; v_call: TRBV7-2; d_call: NA; cdr3_nt: TGTGCCAGCAGCTTAGCCCCTAGGGGCAATGAGCAGTTCTTC; cdr3_aa: CASSLAPRGNEQFF
j_call: TRBJ1-4; clone_size: many; v_call: TRBV20-1; d_call: TRBD1; cdr3_nt: TGCAGTGCTACGGGACAGGGGCGTGAAAAACTGTTTTTT; cdr3_aa: CSATGQGREKLFF
j_call: TRBJ2-3; clone_size: many; v_call: TRBV5-1; d_call: TRBD2; cdr3_nt: TGCGCCAGCAGCCTGGGACTAGCGGCGGGAACAGATACGCAGTATTTT; cdr3_aa: CASSLGLAAGTDTQYF
j_call: TRBJ1-6; clone_size: many; v_call: TRBV9; d_call: TRBD1; cdr3_nt: TGTGCCAGCAGCCCAATGACCGGACAGGGAGGTTCACCCCTCCACTTT; cdr3_aa: CASSPMTGQGGSPLHF
j_call: TRBJ1-4; clone_size: few; v_call: TRBV6-5; d_call: NA; cdr3_nt: TGTGCCAGCAGGAGCGGGGGAGCAAGAGGTGAAAAACTGTTTTTT; cdr3_aa: CASRSGGARGEKLFF
j_call: TRBJ2-3; clone_size: many; v_call: TRBV12-3/TRBV12-4; d_call: NA; cdr3_nt: NA; cdr3_aa: CASSFGGGTDTQFF
j_call: TRBJ1-2; clone_size: many; v_call: TRBV4-1; d_call: TRBD1; cdr3_nt: TGCGCCAGCAGCCAAGATCCAGGGGGCGCCGACTATGGCTACACCTTC; cdr3_aa: CASSQDPGGADYGYTF
j_call: TRBJ1-1; clone_size: many; v_call: TRBV11-2; d_call: NA; cdr3_nt: TGTGCCAGCAGCTTAGAGTATGGGGGAGGCACTGAAGCTTTCTTT; cdr3_aa: CASSLEYGGGTEAFF
j_call: TRBJ2-2; clone_size: many; v_call: TRBV29-1; d_call: NA; cdr3_nt: TGCAGCGTGCGGAGGGCGAACACCGGGGAGCTGTTTTTT; cdr3_aa: CSVRRANTGELFF
j_call: TRBJ1-3; clone_size: many; v_call: TRBV6-6; d_call: TRBD1; cdr3_nt: TGTGCCAGCAGAGGACAGGACCTCGCTTTTGATTGTTTT; cdr3_aa: CASRGQDLAFDCF
j_call: TRBJ2-7; clone_size: many; v_call: TRBV25-1; d_call: NA; cdr3_nt: TGTGCCAGCAGTCTGCTGAACGAGCAGTACTTC; cdr3_aa: CASSLLNEQYF
j_call: TRBJ2-2; clone_size: many; v_call: TRBV29-1; d_call: NA; cdr3_nt: TGCAGCGCCACCCGTGGGGGGCAGAACACCGGGGAGCTGTTTTTT; cdr3_aa: CSATRGGQNTGELFF
j_call: TRBJ2-5; clone_size: many; v_call: TRBV4-2; d_call: TRBD2; cdr3_nt: TGTGCCAGCAGCCAAGATGATGCGGGGGGCTTGCATCAAGAGACCCAGTACTTC; cdr3_aa: CASSQDDAGGLHQETQYF
j_call: TRBJ1-1; clone_size: many; v_call: TRBV14; d_call: NA; cdr3_nt: TGTGCCAGCAGCCATCTTCCGGGAACAGGGAACACTGAAGCTTTCTTT; cdr3_aa: CASSHLPGTGNTEAFF
j_call: TRBJ1-1; clone_size: many; v_call: TRBV2; d_call: NA; cdr3_nt: TGTGCCAGCAGTTTCCGGACAACTAACACTGAAGCTTTCTTT; cdr3_aa: CASSFRTTNTEAFF